A selection of T cell receptor beta chains follows, all from one sample in a study of blood T cell repertoires in COVID-19. TCRdb's table, derived via immunoSEQ multiplex PCR, lists solely in-frame clones and lacks some. This table has some 250,000 clones, about 85% appearing once. Source material: peripheral blood. These receptors were taken from a man aged 25-45 years who had recovered from COVID-19. CDR3s include the opening cysteine and the closing phenylalanine or tryptophan. The D gene is left open where the match is weak.

v_call: TRBV7-2
j_call: TRBJ2-5
d_call: NA
cdr3_aa: CASSLVRQALFGKTQYF

v_call: TRBV2
j_call: TRBJ1-2
d_call: NA
cdr3_aa: CASSPRIYGYTF

v_call: TRBV28
j_call: TRBJ2-1
d_call: NA
cdr3_aa: CASSPGLYYNEQFF

v_call: TRBV2
j_call: TRBJ1-6
d_call: TRBD1
cdr3_aa: CASSEAGQGNSPLHF

v_call: TRBV5-4
j_call: TRBJ2-1
d_call: TRBD2
cdr3_aa: CASSGDYEYEQFF

v_call: TRBV7-3
j_call: TRBJ2-2
d_call: TRBD1
cdr3_aa: CASSPGQGRETGELFF

v_call: TRBV25-1
j_call: TRBJ2-5
d_call: TRBD1
cdr3_aa: CASSDRTGQETQYF

v_call: TRBV19
j_call: TRBJ1-1
d_call: TRBD1
cdr3_aa: CASSYSDRSTEAFF

v_call: TRBV29-1
j_call: TRBJ2-1
d_call: NA
cdr3_aa: CSVLEGAGLEQFF

v_call: TRBV5-1
j_call: TRBJ1-2
d_call: NA
cdr3_aa: CASSLASRTAAFFGYTF

v_call: TRBV18
j_call: TRBJ2-5
d_call: TRBD2
cdr3_aa: CASSEPGLAGQETQYF

v_call: TRBV7-9
j_call: TRBJ1-1
d_call: NA
cdr3_aa: CASSLSHPEAFF

v_call: TRBV2
j_call: TRBJ1-4
d_call: TRBD1
cdr3_aa: CASNLGQARTEKLFF